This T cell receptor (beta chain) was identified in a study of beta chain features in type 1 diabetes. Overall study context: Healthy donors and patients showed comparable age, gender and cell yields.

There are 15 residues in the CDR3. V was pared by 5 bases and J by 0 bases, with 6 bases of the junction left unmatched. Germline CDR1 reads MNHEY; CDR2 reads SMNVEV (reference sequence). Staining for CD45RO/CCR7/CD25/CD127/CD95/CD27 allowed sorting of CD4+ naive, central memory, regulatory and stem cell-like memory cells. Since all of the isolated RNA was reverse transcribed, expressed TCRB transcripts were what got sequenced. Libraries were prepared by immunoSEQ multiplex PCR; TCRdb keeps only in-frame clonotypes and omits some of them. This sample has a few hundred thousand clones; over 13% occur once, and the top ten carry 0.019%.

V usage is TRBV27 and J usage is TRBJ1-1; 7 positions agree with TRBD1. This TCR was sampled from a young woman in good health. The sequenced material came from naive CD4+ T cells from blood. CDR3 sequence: CASSPNRGMNTEAFF. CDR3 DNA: TGTGCCAGCAGTCCCAACAGGGGTATGAACACTGAAGCTTTCTTT.